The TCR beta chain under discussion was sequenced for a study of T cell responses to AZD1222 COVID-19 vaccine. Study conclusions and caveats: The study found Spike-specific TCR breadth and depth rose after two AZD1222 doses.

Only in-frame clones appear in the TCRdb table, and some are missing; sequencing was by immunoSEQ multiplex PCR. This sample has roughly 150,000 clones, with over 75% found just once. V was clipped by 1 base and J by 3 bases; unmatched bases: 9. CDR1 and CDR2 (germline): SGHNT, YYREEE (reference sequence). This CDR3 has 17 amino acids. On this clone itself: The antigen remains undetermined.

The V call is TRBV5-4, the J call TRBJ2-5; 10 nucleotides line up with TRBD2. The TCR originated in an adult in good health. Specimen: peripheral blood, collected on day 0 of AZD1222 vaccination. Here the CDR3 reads CASSLIIAGGMEETQYF. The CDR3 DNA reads TGTGCCAGCAGCTTGATAATAGCGGGAGGAATGGAAGAGACCCAGTACTTC.